The rows below give T cell receptor beta chains drawn from one sample of a study of beta chain features in type 1 diabetes. Generated by immunoSEQ multiplex PCR, the TCRdb table keeps only in-frame clones and is missing some. The data hold 250,000 to 400,000 clones, with around 15% observed a single time. The sequencing input was central memory CD4+ T cells from blood. Receptors originate from a man aged 25 to 40 in good health. Each CDR3 is given with its conserved first and last residue. D genes are given only for firm matches. Rows may omit the clone size; those that give it use once, few, many or a size class.

. | TRBD2 | TRBJ2-2 | TRBV2 | TGTGCCAGCAGACCGGGACTAGCGTATACCGGGGAGCTGTTTTTT | CASRPGLAYTGELFF
few | . | TRBJ2-4 | TRBV7-2 | TGTGCCAGCAGCTTAGTGGCCAGACAGGACAAAAACATTCAGTACTTC | CASSLVARQDKNIQYF
. | . | TRBJ1-1 | TRBV20-1 | TGCAGTCACTCCCAAGGGAATGAAGCTTTCTTT | CSHSQGNEAFF
. | . | TRBJ1-2 | TRBV27 | TGTGCCAGCAGTTTATCGGCGGTAGCTGACTATGGCTACACCTTC | CASSLSAVADYGYTF
few | TRBD1 | TRBJ2-2 | TRBV2 | TGTGCCAGCAGCGGGACAGGGTCTCAGTCGAACACCGGGGAGCTGTTTTTT | CASSGTGSQSNTGELFF
. | TRBD2 | TRBJ2-5 | TRBV11-3 | TGTGCCAGCAGCTTAGGTAGCGGGGAAGAGACCCAGTACTTC | CASSLGSGEETQYF
. | . | TRBJ2-1 | TRBV12-5 | TGTGCTAGTGCCTTAACCATCTCCAGCTCCTACAATGAGCAGTTCTTC | CASALTISSSYNEQFF
. | . | TRBJ2-1 | TRBV5-4 | TGTGCCAGCAGCCAAGGACCGATGAACTACAATGAGCAGTTCTTC | CASSQGPMNYNEQFF
few | . | TRBJ1-2 | TRBV27 | TGTGCCAGCAGTTCCGGACTTTGGGTAAAGGATGGCTACACCTTC | CASSSGLWVKDGYTF
. | . | TRBJ1-2 | TRBV27 | TGTGCCAGCACCGGCGGCTACACCTTC | CASTGGYTF
many | . | TRBJ2-3 | TRBV19 | TGTGCCAGTAGTCCCGCCCGGTTAGGCACAGATACGCAGTATTTT | CASSPARLGTDTQYF
. | TRBD1 | TRBJ1-2 | TRBV5-4 | TGTGCCAGCAGCCCGGGACAGGGCGCTTATGGCTACACCTTC | CASSPGQGAYGYTF
few | . | TRBJ1-6 | TRBV27 | TGTGCCAGCAGTTTTTTTGGGATGGGTAATTCACCCCTCCACTTT | CASSFFGMGNSPLHF
. | . | TRBJ1-6 | TRBV6-6 | TGTGCCAGCAGTTACTTACAGGGTTCCTCACCCCTCCACTTT | CASSYLQGSSPLHF
few | . | TRBJ1-5 | TRBV5-1 | TGCGCCAGCAGCCGGGGACCTGGGGTAGGACAGCCCCAGCATTTT | CASSRGPGVGQPQHF
. | TRBD1 | TRBJ1-3 | TRBV18 | TGTGCCAGCTCACCACCCAGGACAGGGGGTGGCTCTGGAAACACCATATATTTT | CASSPPRTGGGSGNTIYF
few | TRBD1 | TRBJ2-2 | TRBV18 | TGTGCCAGCGCGCGGCAGGGACAGGGAACCGGGGAGCTGTTTTTT | CASARQGQGTGELFF
few | TRBD2 | TRBJ2-3 | TRBV6-1 | TGTGCCAGCACCCCGGGGGGGCCCGTCACAGATACGCAGTATTTT | CASTPGGPVTDTQYF
few | . | TRBJ2-3 | TRBV19 | TGTGCCAGTAGTGGAGACCCACCCAGAGCAGATACGCAGTATTTT | CASSGDPPRADTQYF
few | TRBD1 | TRBJ1-2 | TRBV29-1 | TGCAGCGTCAAGGGGGGACAGGTCAACTATGGCTACACCTTC | CSVKGGQVNYGYTF
. | . | TRBJ1-6 | TRBV2 | TGTGCCAGCAGTGAGAATTCACCCCTCCACTTT | CASSENSPLHF
few | TRBD1 | TRBJ1-2 | TRBV14 | TGTGCCAGCAGCCGAGGGACAGGGGATAACTATGGCTACACCTTC | CASSRGTGDNYGYTF
few | . | TRBJ1-6 | TRBV4-1 | TGCGCCAGCAGCCAAGATTCCGGGAGCTCCTATAATTCACCCCTCCACTTT | CASSQDSGSSYNSPLHF
few | . | TRBJ1-1 | TRBV7-9 | TGTGCCAGCAGCTTAGAGGACAGTCAGGGGGCTTTCTTT | CASSLEDSQGAFF